This T cell receptor (beta chain) was sequenced during a study of T cells after yellow fever vaccination. Study results and limitations: After the booster, approximately 96% of CD4 and about nine tenths of CD8 primary-response clones were re-detected. Abundant contaminating clonotypes from the bulk population could appear in FACS-sorted repertoires.

V lost 4 bases and J 9 bases, leaving 7 bases between the germline ends. The CDR3 is made up of 11 amino acids. In germline, CDR1 is MNHEY, CDR2 SVGEGT. This clonotype was counted at least ten times. Its antigen is still unknown. A single record per CDR3 protein comes from TCRdb applying MiXCR to the 5' RACE reads. The sample has almost 600,000 distinct CDR3 sequences, about 13% seen once. The sequences come from PBMCs, collected on the day of the yellow fever booster vaccination. The chain joins TRBV6-2 or TRBV6-3 to TRBJ2-1; D gene ambiguous. This TCR came from a man younger than 45 who received the YFV17D yellow fever vaccine. The CDR3 region is CASSSLFEQFF. The CDR3 bases are TGTGCCAGCAGTTCCCTTTTTGAGCAGTTCTTC.